Here is one T cell receptor (beta chain) with its context. Its antigen is currently unknown. CDR3 length equals 14 residues. Germline V lookup: CDR1 SGDLS, CDR2 YYNGEE. V gave up 3 bases and J gave up 3 bases; unmatched junction bases: 5. A universal primer site was added by template switching, and unique molecular identifiers were carried by the cDNA. From the 5' RACE reads, TCRdb called clonotypes with MiXCR, one entry per CDR3 protein. This sample has roughly 260,000 distinct CDR3 sequences, with roughly an eighth found just once. This entry comes from a study of identical twins. Study outcomes and limitations: Beta clonotypes that were abundant in cord blood contained fewer insertions, a pattern absent from memory repertoires. Twins' surplus sharing was weaker for beta out-of-frame sequences.

The V call is TRBV9, the J call TRBJ1-1, with 7 bases that match TRBD1. This receptor was taken from a woman aged 18-30 years in good health. Sequenced sample: memory (CD45RO+) T cells sorted from blood. The CDR3 sequence: CASSGGTVDTEAFF. Here the CDR3 DNA reads TGTGCCAGCAGCGGTGGGACAGTAGACACTGAAGCTTTCTTT.